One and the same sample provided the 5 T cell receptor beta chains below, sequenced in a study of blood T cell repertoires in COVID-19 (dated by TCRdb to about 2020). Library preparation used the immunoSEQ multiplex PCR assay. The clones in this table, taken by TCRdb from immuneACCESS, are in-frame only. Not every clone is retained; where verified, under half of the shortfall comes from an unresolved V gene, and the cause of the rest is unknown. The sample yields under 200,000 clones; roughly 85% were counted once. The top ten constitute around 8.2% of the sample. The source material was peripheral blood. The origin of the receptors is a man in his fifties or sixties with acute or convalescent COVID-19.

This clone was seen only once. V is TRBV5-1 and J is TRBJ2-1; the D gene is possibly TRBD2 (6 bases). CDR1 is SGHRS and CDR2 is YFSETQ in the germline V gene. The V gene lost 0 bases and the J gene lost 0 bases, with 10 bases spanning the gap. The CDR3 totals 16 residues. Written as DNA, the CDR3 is TGCGCCAGCAGCTTGGTAGGAGGGGACTCCTACAATGAGCAGTTCTTC. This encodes CASSLVGGDSYNEQFF.

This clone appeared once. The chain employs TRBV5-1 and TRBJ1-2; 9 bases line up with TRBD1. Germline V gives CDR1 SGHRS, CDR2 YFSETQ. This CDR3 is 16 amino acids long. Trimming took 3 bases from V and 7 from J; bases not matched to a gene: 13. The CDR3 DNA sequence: TGCGCCAGCAGCTCGAACTGGGGACAGGGACTTTTTGGCTACACCTTC. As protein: CASSSNWGQGLFGYTF.

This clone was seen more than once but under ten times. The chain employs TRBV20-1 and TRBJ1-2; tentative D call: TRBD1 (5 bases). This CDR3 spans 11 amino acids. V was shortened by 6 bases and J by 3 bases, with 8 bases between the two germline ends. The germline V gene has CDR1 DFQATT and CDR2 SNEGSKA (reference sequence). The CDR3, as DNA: TGCAGTGCAGAAGGGGACTATGGCTACACCTTC. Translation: CSAEGDYGYTF.

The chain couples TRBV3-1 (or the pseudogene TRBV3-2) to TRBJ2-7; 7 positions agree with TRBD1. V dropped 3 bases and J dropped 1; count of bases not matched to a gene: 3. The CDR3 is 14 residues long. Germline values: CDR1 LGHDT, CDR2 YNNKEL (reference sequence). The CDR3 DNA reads TGTGCCAGCAGCCAGGACAGGAAGTCCTACGAGCAGTACTTC. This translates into CASSQDRKSYEQYF.

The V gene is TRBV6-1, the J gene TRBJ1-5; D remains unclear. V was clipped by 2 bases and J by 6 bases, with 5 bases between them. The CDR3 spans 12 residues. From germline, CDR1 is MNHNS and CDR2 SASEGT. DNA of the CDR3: TGTGCCAGCAGTGAAACTGTTCAGCCCCAGCATTTT. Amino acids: CASSETVQPQHF.